A single sample gave rise to the 7 T cell receptor beta chains below, sequenced in a study of a mutant IDH1 vaccine in newly diagnosed glioma. Time point specified: baseline, week 1 (first vaccination visit). Treatment: pre-vaccination baseline after standard-of-care therapy. Clones were read by immunoSEQ multiplex PCR, and TCRdb kept only the in-frame ones, dropping some. The sample consists of about 92,000 clones, over 75% of them appearing once. The sample here was PBMCs, taken from a glioma patient treated with radiotherapy, temozolomide or both. These receptor sequences come from a man in his forties with glioma.

This chain uses TRBV4-2 with TRBJ1-2; tentative D call: TRBD1 (5 bases). Trimming cost V 6 bases and J 4 bases, with 18 bases left between them. This CDR3 spans 15 amino acids. The germline V gene encodes CDR1 LGHNA and CDR2 YNFKEQ. The CDR3 nucleotides are TGTGCCAGCAGACTCGACTCTCAGGGTTCCTATGGCTACACCTTC. It is translated as CASRLDSQGSYGYTF.

This chain connects TRBV11-2 to TRBJ2-2, with D perhaps matching TRBD1 (5 bases). The CDR3 is 17 residues long. Germline V gives CDR1 SGHAT, CDR2 FQNNGV. The V end lost 1 base, the J end lost 6 bases, and 18 bases lay between the germline ends. The chain's CDR3 is CASSLGPGTGIPGELFF. The CDR3 DNA sequence: TGTGCCAGCAGCTTAGGCCCAGGAACAGGTATCCCCGGGGAGCTGTTTTTT.

This clone came up a few times. V usage is TRBV29-1 and J usage is TRBJ2-2; D is possibly TRBD2 (6 bases). The CDR3 covers 14 residues. The germline V gene encodes CDR1 SQVTM and CDR2 ANQGSEA. V shed 6 bases and J shed 5 bases, with 16 bases lying between them. CDR3 coding DNA: TGCAGCGTGGAGGGAATCGCGAGGACCGGGGAGCTGTTTTTT. Its translation: CSVEGIARTGELFF.

The chain has TRBV4-2 and TRBJ2-2; weak D call: TRBD2 (6 bases). The length of the CDR3 is 15 residues. V lost 4 bases and J lost 7, with 16 bases in between. Germline values: CDR1 LGHNA, CDR2 YNFKEQ. The DNA of the CDR3 is TGTGCCAGCAGCCTCGGCGGGACGAGGGGCGGGGAGCTGTTTTTT. This sequence encodes CASSLGGTRGGELFF.

The chain is built from TRBV7-2 and TRBJ2-5; 10 bases are a match to TRBD2. Germline V lookup: CDR1 SGHTA, CDR2 FQGNSA. This CDR3 is 16 amino acids long. V was clipped by 1 base and J by 5 bases; unmatched bases: 7. The CDR3 DNA sequence: TGTGCCAGCAGCTTAGTTGAGCGGGGGGGCCGGGAGACCCAGTACTTC. This encodes CASSLVERGGRETQYF.

This clone was seen just once. The V and J genes are TRBV19 and TRBJ2-2, with D tentatively TRBD2 (6 bases). V shed 7 bases and J shed 4 bases, with 10 bases lying between them. The CDR3 contains 13 residues. The V gene's germline CDR1 is LNHDA and CDR2 SQIVND (reference sequence). As DNA, the CDR3 is TGTGCCAGTATCAAGGAGGGCACCGGGGAGCTGTTTTTT. Translating it yields CASIKEGTGELFF. Full variable domain (missing parts from reference TRBV19 and TRBJ2-2): DGGITQSPKYLFRKEGQNVTLSCEQNLNHDAMYWYRQDPGQGLRLIYYSQIVNDFQKGDIAEGYSVSREKKESFPLTVTSAQKNPTAFYLCASIKEGTGELFFGEGSRLTVL.

The V gene is TRBV28, the J gene TRBJ2-1; D could derive from TRBD1 or TRBD2 (6 bases each). The CDR3 runs 18 residues. Germline CDR1 is MDHEN and CDR2 is SYDVKM. V was clipped by 5 bases and J by 3 bases, with 23 bases between them. CDR3 coding DNA: TGTGCCAGCAGTCCCCAGGGGTGGGAGGCCCTTTACTACAATGAGCAGTTCTTC. Translated, it gives CASSPQGWEALYYNEQFF.